The 6 T cell receptor beta chains below were found in one sample sequenced in a study of shared clonotypes between healthy human individuals (dated by TCRdb to the early 2020s). CD8 naive samples were obtained by positive selection for CCR7 among CD45RO-negative cells, yielding a CD45RA+CCR7+ population from which TemRA cells were excluded. The library was generated by the immunoSEQ multiplex PCR assay. The clones in this table, taken by TCRdb from immuneACCESS, are in-frame only. Not every clone is retained; where verified, under half of the shortfall comes from an unresolved V gene, and the cause of the rest is unknown. The sample table lists about 2 million clones, just under 95% of them with a count of one. Of the sample, 1% to 1.5% is held by the ten largest clones. The sample consisted of naive CD8+ T cells sorted from blood. Sample cell subset or site, as interpreted from the label and publication: CD45RA+CCR7+. The receptors originated from a man aged 18-30 years in good health.

DNA for the CDR3: TGTGCCAGCAGTTCTCACAGGGAGGCTGAAGCTTTCTTT. Translated: CASSSHREAEAFF. The chain carries TRBV28 and TRBJ1-1; D possibly corresponds to TRBD1 (6 bases). Trimming took 4 bases from V and 6 from J, leaving 12 bases between them. Germline V lookup: CDR1 MDHEN, CDR2 SYDVKM. The CDR3 contains 13 residues.

V and J are TRBV11-1 and TRBJ1-2, with 11 bases fitting TRBD1. V gave up 5 bases and J gave up 4 bases; unmatched junction bases: 6. The CDR3 is 15 residues long. Germline CDR1 is SGHAT and CDR2 is FQDESV (reference sequence). The CDR3 spells CASSDSGTGGYGYTF. CDR3 nucleotide sequence: TGTGCCAGCAGCGACTCCGGGACAGGGGGCTATGGCTACACCTTC.

This clone was recorded only once. The V and J genes are TRBV9 and TRBJ2-7, with a possible D match to TRBD1 (5 bases). The germline gives CDR1 SGDLS, CDR2 YYNGEE. V shed 0 bases and J shed 2 bases, with 12 bases lying between them. This CDR3 comprises 15 residues. The CDR3 here is CASSVESGKTYEQYF. Written as DNA, the CDR3 is TGTGCCAGCAGCGTAGAGTCAGGGAAGACCTACGAGCAGTACTTC.

V is TRBV7-9 and J is TRBJ2-7; D call uncertain. Germline V lookup: CDR1 SEHNR, CDR2 FQNEAQ (reference sequence). The CDR3 extends over 15 amino acids. V lost 5 bases and J lost 0, with 14 bases in between. Written as DNA, the CDR3 is TGTGCCAGCAGCCCCAAGTTTGGAATCTCCTACGAGCAGTACTTC. Its protein product is CASSPKFGISYEQYF.

This clone was recorded only once. The genes are TRBV11-2 and TRBJ2-7; 7 bases fit TRBD1. V shed 5 bases and J 3 bases; nucleotides not matched to a gene: 7. Germline values: CDR1 SGHAT, CDR2 FQNNGV. The CDR3 extends over 14 amino acids. CDR3 residues: CASSPFTGDYEQYF. The CDR3 DNA is TGTGCCAGCAGCCCTTTTACAGGGGACTACGAGCAGTACTTC.

This clone is a singleton in its sample. J is TRBJ2-7 and V is TRBV6-6; possible D gene TRBD1, 6 bases. This CDR3 contains 15 residues. V gave up 4 bases and J gave up 2 bases, with 15 bases separating them. Germline assignment: CDR1 MNHNY and CDR2 SVGAGI (reference sequence). DNA for the CDR3: TGTGCCAGCAGTTTTCCGGGACAAGACACCTACGAGCAGTACTTC. It specifies CASSFPGQDTYEQYF.